These 5 T cell receptor beta chains share one sample of origin, sequenced in a study of blood T cell repertoires in COVID-19. Profiling relied on immunoSEQ multiplex PCR, and the TCRdb table lists in-frame clones only, not all of them. The table has 250,000 to 350,000 clones, roughly 86% seen once; the top ten hold approximately 10%. The sequencing sample was made of peripheral blood. All receptors derive from a woman under 40 with COVID-19, enrolled during active disease.

This sequence joins TRBV2 and TRBJ2-7; TRBD2 matches at 10 bases. The CDR3 covers 14 residues. Germline CDR1 and CDR2: SNHLY and FYNNEI. J gave up 3 bases and V 7 bases, and 6 bases lay outside the gene matches. The CDR3 sequence is CASNIGTSVYEQYF. The CDR3 DNA is TGTGCCAGCAATATCGGGACTAGCGTCTACGAGCAGTACTTC.

The rearrangement links TRBV9 to TRBJ1-3; D is unresolved. The CDR3 has 15 amino acids. The V gene's germline CDR1 is SGDLS and CDR2 YYNGEE. Trimming shortened V by 4 bases and J by 3 bases, and 14 bases separated the two germline ends. The CDR3 DNA reads as TGTGCCAGCAGCCCCGAGGAGGGTAATGGAAACACCATATATTTT. As protein: CASSPEEGNGNTIYF. Using reference TRBV9 and TRBJ1-3 for the parts outside the CDR3, the full variable domain is DSGVTQTPKHLITATGQRVTLRCSPRSGDLSVYWYQQSLDQGLQFLIQYYNGEERAKGNILERFSAQQFPDLHSELNLSSLELGDSALYFCASSPEEGNGNTIYFGEGSWLTVV.

The genes are TRBV6-5 and TRBJ1-1, with D unclear. The CDR3 covers 15 residues. Germline V gives CDR1 MNHEY, CDR2 SVGAGI. V was clipped by 6 bases and J by 2 bases, with 16 bases between them. In DNA form, the CDR3 reads TGTGCCAGCAGAACCCGCCCGGGTGGAAACACTGAAGCTTTCTTT. Translated, it gives CASRTRPGGNTEAFF.

The CDR3 nucleotides are TGTGCCAGCAGCACAGGACAGGGAGCCCCAGATACGCAGTATTTT. Residues: CASSTGQGAPDTQYF. The chain uses TRBV7-9 and TRBJ2-3; 8 nucleotides agree with TRBD1. Germline CDR1 and CDR2: SEHNR and FQNEAQ (reference sequence). Unmatched junction bases numbered 8, after V lost 5 bases and J lost 4 bases. There are 15 residues in the CDR3.

This clone has a single count. The chain has TRBV2 and TRBJ1-1; a possible D gene is TRBD1 (6 bases). V lost 5 bases and J lost 6, with 19 bases in between. CDR1 and CDR2 from the germline V gene are SNHLY and FYNNEI. The CDR3 length is 15 residues. This CDR3 reads CASSLYGQSISEAFF. The CDR3 DNA reads as TGTGCCAGCAGTCTGTACGGACAGAGTATATCTGAAGCTTTCTTT.